The T cell receptor (beta chain) described here comes from a study of T cell responses to AZD1222 COVID-19 vaccine. Points on this clone: Its antigen remains unknown.

Some clones are missing from TCRdb's copy, which holds only in-frame ones; the method was immunoSEQ multiplex PCR. The table shows over 150,000 clones, with 85% to 90% occurring only once. Trimming took 3 bases from V and 6 from J, leaving 17 bases between them. The CDR3 sequence is 16 residues long. CDR1 and CDR2 (germline): MNHEY, SMNVEV (reference sequence). Points from the study as a whole: The donors showed a predominance of white British ancestry and of females, with possible underestimation of clonal diversity. No repertoire was sampled before or during the peak T cell response, only after it. Baseline seropositivity occurred in only a handful of AZD1222 recipients. Targeting of unmutated variant regions was reportedly seen in nearly half of spike-specific TCRs.

This receptor was taken from an adult who received the AZD1222 COVID-19 vaccine. The chain combines TRBV27 with TRBJ1-4; D is uncertain. Sequences were derived from peripheral blood, sampled 28 days after the second AZD1222 dose. CDR3 nucleotides: TGTGCCAGCAGTTTTGGGCGACATGTCATTTATGAAAAACTGTTTTTT. Amino acid sequence: CASSFGRHVIYEKLFF.